Sequencing of this T cell receptor beta chain was carried out in a study of blood T cell repertoires in COVID-19. On the study more broadly: Acute and convalescent COVID-19 specimens originated in the United States, Italy and Spain. Nucleic acid was either cDNA or gDNA, and it came from T cells, B-cell-depleted T cells, or PBMCs.

The CDR3 sequence is 11 residues long. V was shortened by 6 bases and J by 8 bases, with 10 bases between the two germline ends. Original handling: By means of reference gene primer amplification, nucleated cell counts were estimated. The assay was immunoSEQ multiplex PCR, and TCRdb's table has in-frame clones only and misses some. That table supplies the V and J calls and clone size; D and trimming were determined from the DNA. Of 110,000 to 150,000 clones listed, roughly 80% are singletons. This clone has a handful of counts. The specimen sequenced was peripheral blood. The receptor comes from a woman of 80 years or more with acute or convalescent COVID-19. This chain joins TRBV12-3 or TRBV12-4 and TRBJ1-1, with a tentative D call TRBD1 (6 bases). The CDR3: CASSPRGEAFF. The CDR3 DNA follows: TGTGCCAGCAGCCCTAGGGGGGAAGCTTTCTTT.